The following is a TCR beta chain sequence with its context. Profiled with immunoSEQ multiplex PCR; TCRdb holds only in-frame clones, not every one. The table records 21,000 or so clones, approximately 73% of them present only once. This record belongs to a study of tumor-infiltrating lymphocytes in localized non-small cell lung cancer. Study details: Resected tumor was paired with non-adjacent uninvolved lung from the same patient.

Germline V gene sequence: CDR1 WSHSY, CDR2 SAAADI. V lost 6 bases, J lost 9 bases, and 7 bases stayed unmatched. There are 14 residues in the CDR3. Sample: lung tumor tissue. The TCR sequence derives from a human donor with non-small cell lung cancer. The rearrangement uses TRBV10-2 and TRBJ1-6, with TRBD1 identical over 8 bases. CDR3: CASRNTGGGSPLHF. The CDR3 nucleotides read TGCGCCAGCAGGAATACAGGGGGTGGTTCACCCCTCCACTTT.